The entry below gives a single TCR beta chain sequence along with its context. This clonotype was detected many times. What antigen it recognizes has not been identified. No clone much larger than this one lies a single base away; base qualities are absent. The TCR beta CDR3 regions were amplified from the RNA transcripts. For the first round of RT-PCR on the TCR CDR3, the HTBI primer set was used together with the Qiagen OneStep RT-PCR kit. Libraries were constructed in a second round of multiplex PCR, after which size selection and purification were performed. The libraries were sequenced on an Illumina HiSeq2000 using paired-end 100 bp reads. The original methods were these. SOAPnuke was used to process the raw data, removing reads that contained adapters or uncalled bases, had a mean Phred below 15, or lacked an exact match to the constant primer or identifier. COPE v1.2.5 was used to merge the high-quality paired reads, and each unique nucleotide sequence was defined as a clonotype. Clonotypes were aligned to IMGT TRBV, TRBD and TRBJ reference segments using MiTCR v1.1. The analysis included only V-J combinations with a frequency above 0.0001, which together covered around 99% of the repertoires. The TCS score was defined as the ratio of F50 (clonal expansion) to E x V (chaos), calculated using BLOSUM62-based TCRdist between CDR3 peptides within each V-J. Welch's t-statistics and random forest reduced roughly 500 V-J features to under 15, which were used in a naive Bayes classifier (R e1071). Through fastp at Q25 and MiXCR, TCRdb rebuilt clones from the public reads, retaining in-frame beta chains. For every CDR3 protein sequence, its rows merge into one entry that carries the most common genes and DNA. TCRdb, not the original authors, processed these V and J calls. Here the sample has around 600,000 distinct CDR3 sequences; 13% to 15% occur a single time. The ten largest clonotypes hold around 7% of the sample.

The data originate from a study of T cells in Graves' hyperthyroidism and ophthalmopathy (dated by TCRdb to about 2019). At the level of the whole study: Peripheral blood was collected at initial diagnosis, before any treatment. To identify distinguishing TCR V-J signatures, a discovery cohort of roughly 100 patients was used, comprising 43 with Graves' ophthalmopathy and approximately 58 with stable Graves' hyperthyroidism. Whether ophthalmopathy could be predicted prospectively was tested in an independent validation cohort made up of roughly 19 hyperthyroidism patients plus 17 patients who later progressed to ophthalmopathy. The approximately 97 discovery patients were randomly divided into training and test sets at a 7:3 ratio. In addition, the study compared T-cell repertoires in thyroid tissue and in blood from roughly six Graves' hyperthyroidism patients. Once sampling was done, hyperthyroidism patients were given methimazole at a starting dose of 30 mg daily, whereas ophthalmopathy patients were given high-dose intravenous methylprednisolone. The paper describes TCR Vbeta CDR3 sequencing of 120 to 150 peripheral blood samples, made up of roughly 45 ophthalmopathy patients, 70 to 80 hyperthyroidism patients and 17 progressor patients. Results the study describes overall, beyond this receptor: No statistical method was used to fix the sample size in advance, and group allocation was not hidden from the investigators. A model built on a 13 V-J signature distinguished ophthalmopathy from stable hyperthyroidism, reaching 85% to 90% sensitivity and about 81% specificity in cross-validation and 80%/75% in testing. Most expanded thyroid clonotypes (frequency above 0.001) were also detected in blood, suggesting blood repertoires may reflect thyroid immune responses. During validation, the model predicted progression to ophthalmopathy a median of about 6.3 months ahead of onset, with around 65% sensitivity and less than 85% specificity.

Ophthalmopathy patients had moderately to severely active disease, with a Clinical Activity Score of 3 or more, a NOSPECS grade of 4 or more, and a disease duration of less than 3 months. Exclusion was applied to patients with uncontrolled infections, other autoimmune diseases, pregnancy or lactation. Clinical symptoms, serum thyroxine and TRAb, thyroid ultrasound, and orbital computed tomography formed the basis for the diagnoses. PBMCs were isolated from about 9.2 ml of fresh peripheral blood by Ficoll-Paque density gradient centrifugation. Total RNA was extracted with Trizol reagent, and quality was checked on an Agilent 2100 Bioanalyzer. The sequenced sample was blood. This receptor was obtained from a woman between 18 and 29 years old with Graves' ophthalmopathy.

The CDR3 protein sequence reads: CASSLVGGTASGGAFF. The sequence in DNA is TGTGCCAGCAGCTTAGTGGGGGGCACGGCTTCGGGGGGAGCTTTCTTT. The V gene is TRBV7-6 and the J gene is TRBJ1-1; TRBD1 might be the D gene, on 6 matching bases. V is pared back by 1 base and J by 10 bases, with 22 bases lying between the germline termini. CDR1 and CDR2 were assigned from the germline V gene as SGHVS and FNYEAQ. The CDR3 starts with the cysteine, ends with the phenylalanine, and has 16 residues. Just the 48-base CDR3 DNA is kept, in frame starting at base 1.